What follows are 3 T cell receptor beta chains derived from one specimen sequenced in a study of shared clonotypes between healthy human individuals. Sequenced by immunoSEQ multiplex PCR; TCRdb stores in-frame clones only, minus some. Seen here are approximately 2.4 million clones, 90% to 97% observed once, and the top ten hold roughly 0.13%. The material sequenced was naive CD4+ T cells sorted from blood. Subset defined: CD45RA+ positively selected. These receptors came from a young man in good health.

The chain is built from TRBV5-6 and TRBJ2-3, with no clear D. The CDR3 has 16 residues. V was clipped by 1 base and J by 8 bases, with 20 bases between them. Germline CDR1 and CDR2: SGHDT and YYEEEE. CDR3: CASSLRTVRGGGTQYF. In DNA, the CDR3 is TGTGCCAGCAGCTTGCGGACGGTTCGTGGTGGCGGTACGCAGTATTTT.

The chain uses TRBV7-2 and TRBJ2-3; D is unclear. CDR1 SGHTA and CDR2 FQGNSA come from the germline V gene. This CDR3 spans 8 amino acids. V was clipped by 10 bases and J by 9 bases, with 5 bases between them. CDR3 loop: CANYTQYF. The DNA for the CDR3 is TGTGCCAACTACACGCAGTATTTT.

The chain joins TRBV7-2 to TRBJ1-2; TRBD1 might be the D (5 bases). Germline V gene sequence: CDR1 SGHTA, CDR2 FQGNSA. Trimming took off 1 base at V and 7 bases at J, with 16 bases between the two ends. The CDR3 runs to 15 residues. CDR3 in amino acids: CASSLEHQGSRGYTF. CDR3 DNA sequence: TGTGCCAGCAGCTTAGAGCATCAGGGTTCCCGTGGCTACACCTTC.